Reported below is one TCR beta chain. Its antigen remains unidentified. The CDR3 has 13 residues. Looked up from germline, CDR1 is GTSNPN and CDR2 is SVGIG (reference sequence). The V gene lost 0 bases and the J gene lost 6 bases, with 11 bases spanning the gap. These data come from a study of tumor and adjacent non-tumor tissue in lung cancer. Study-wide background: Stage I to III disease affected ten to eleven men and 5 women aged roughly 31 to 85.

Three rounds of nested PCR, following a modified ARM-PCR protocol, produced the TCRbeta library. Using its own MiXCR run on the multiplex PCR reads, TCRdb lists one record per CDR3 protein. The sample holds about 200,000 distinct CDR3 sequences, about 76% seen once. This sample's RNA came from whole unsorted tissue. Study-wide results and limits: Compared with tumor, normal lung showed significantly lower TCR diversity. Higher tumor TCR diversity was associated with shorter survival.

This TCR was sampled from a man aged 55 to 70 with non-small cell lung cancer. The rearrangement links TRBV30 to TRBJ1-2, with D hard to call. The sequencing input was lung tumor tissue. The DNA for the CDR3 is TGTGCCTGGAGTGTTTTGTACGGGAATGGCTACACCTTC. This codes for CAWSVLYGNGYTF. The full variable domain, rest sourced from reference TRBV30 and TRBJ1-2, is SQTIHQWPATLVQPVGSPLSLECTVEGTSNPNLYWYRQAAGRGLQLLFYSVGIGQISSEVPQNLSASRPQDRQFILSSKKLLLSDSGFYLCAWSVLYGNGYTFGSGTRLTVV.